The clone carrying this T cell receptor (beta chain) was observed at least ten times. CDR3 length: 16 amino acids. The V and J ends lost 4 bases and 8 bases respectively, with 19 bases between them. CDR1 and CDR2 (germline): KGHDR, SFDVKD. This record comes from a study of Graves' ophthalmopathy and Graves' hyperthyroidism. The TCR beta CDR3 regions underwent amplification from RNA transcripts. The library came from an HTBI-primed first-round RT-PCR and a second-round multiplex PCR. TCRdb re-called the multiplex PCR reads through MiXCR, storing one row per CDR3 protein. The sample gives approximately 640,000 distinct CDR3 sequences, approximately 39% of which show up once; roughly 3% is in the top ten.

This TCR was sampled from an adult man with Graves' ophthalmopathy. Sequenced input: peripheral blood. V and J are TRBV24-1 and TRBJ1-4; no clear D. This CDR3 is CATSDVPEVSREKLFF. The CDR3 DNA reads TGTGCCACCAGTGACGTGCCGGAAGTCTCCCGCGAAAAACTGTTTTTT.